The 11 T cell receptor beta chains below were found in one sample sequenced in a study of CD8+CD57+ T cells in acquired aplastic anemia. Patients included in sequencing had previously demonstrated CD8+CD57+ cell expansion by flow cytometry. Genomic DNA served as template for TCR beta VDJ and CDR3 profiling. One entry per CDR3 protein, called by TCRdb with MiXCR from the reads. The data hold 95,000 to 150,000 distinct CDR3 sequences, with almost 40% observed a single time. The sequencing input was sorted CD4+, CD8+, or CD8+CD57+ T cells (not recorded which) from PBMCs. The receptors derive from a human donor with aplastic anemia.

A single count supports this clonotype. In DNA, the CDR3 is TGTGCCAGCAGTGGGGGGACAGGGCACGATCAGCCCCAGCATTTT. Translation gives CASSGGTGHDQPQHF. The V call is TRBV2, the J call TRBJ1-5, with 9 bases lining up with TRBD1. Germline CDR1 reads SNHLY; CDR2 reads FYNNEI. Unmatched junction bases numbered 6, after V lost 4 bases and J lost 5 bases. The CDR3 totals 15 residues. Complete variable domain (other parts from reference TRBV2 and TRBJ1-5): EPEVTQTPSHQVTQMGQEVILRCVPISNHLYFYWYRQILGQKVEFLVSFYNNEISEKSEIFDDQFSVERPDGSNFTLKIRSTKLEDSAMYFCASSGGTGHDQPQHFGDGTRLSIL.

This clonotype was recorded once. The CDR3 loop reads CAVRGGGRETQYF. The CDR3 coding sequence is TGTGCCGTCAGGGGCGGGGGCCGGGAGACCCAGTACTTC. The chain carries TRBV6-1 and TRBJ2-5, with a weak D call TRBD2 (7 bases). The length of the CDR3 is 13 residues. In germline, CDR1 is MNHNS, CDR2 SASEGT. Deletions cut 11 bases from V and 5 bases from J, with 18 bases between.

V gene TRBV10-2 combines with J gene TRBJ1-1; maybe TRBD1 (6 bases). With 8 bases removed from V and 0 bases from J, the gap between germline ends came to 19 bases. Germline loops: CDR1 WSHSY, CDR2 SAAADI. CDR3 length: 16 residues. The CDR3 reads CASRKQGGRMNTEAFF. Here the CDR3 DNA reads TGCGCCAGCCGGAAACAGGGTGGTAGAATGAACACTGAAGCTTTCTTT.

This clonotype was detected many times. The chain links TRBV5-6 to TRBJ1-2; the D gene is possibly TRBD1 (6 bases). The length of the CDR3 is 13 residues. V lost 2 bases and J 4 bases, leaving 9 bases between the germline ends. Germline V gene lookup returns CDR1 SGHDT and CDR2 YYEEEE. The CDR3: CASSFTGTYGYTF. CDR3 bases: TGTGCCAGCAGCTTTACAGGGACCTATGGCTACACCTTC.

Many counts were recorded for this clonotype. The chain joins TRBV19 to TRBJ1-5, with no clear D. The CDR3 consists of 15 residues. Germline-derived CDR1 and CDR2 are LNHDA and SQIVND (reference sequence). Trimming left V 4 bases short and J 0 bases short, with 10 bases between. DNA for the CDR3: TGTGCCAGTAGTAAAGGAAGTCTTAGCAATCAGCCCCAGCATTTT. Protein sequence: CASSKGSLSNQPQHF. Together with reference TRBV19 and TRBJ1-5, the CDR3 gives the full variable domain: DGGITQSPKYLFRKEGQNVTLSCEQNLNHDAMYWYRQDPGQGLRLIYYSQIVNDFQKGDIAEGYSVSREKKESFPLTVTSAQKNPTAFYLCASSKGSLSNQPQHFGDGTRLSIL.

As regards this clonotype: This may arise from a read error, as a much more abundant clone is one base away. V is TRBV9 and J is TRBJ1-1, with D possibly TRBD1 on 6 matching bases. From germline, CDR1 is SGDLS and CDR2 YYNGEE. The CDR3 is made up of 17 amino acids. The V gene lost 4 bases and the J gene lost 0 bases, with 19 bases spanning the gap. CDR3 coding DNA: TGTGCCAGCAGCCCCCGCGGGGAGGGGGTGATGAACACTGAAGCTTTCTTT. Amino acid sequence: CASSPRGEGVMNTEAFF.

This clonotype was found many times. The chain couples TRBV19 to TRBJ1-2; TRBD1 matches at 9 bases. Germline CDR1 and CDR2: LNHDA and SQIVND (reference sequence). J gave up 5 bases and V 4 bases, and 5 bases lay outside the gene matches. The CDR3 loop spans 14 amino acids. The CDR3 loop is CASSKGQGAYGYTF. In DNA form, the CDR3 reads TGTGCCAGTAGTAAGGGACAGGGCGCATATGGCTACACCTTC. The variable domain in full, with the rest retrieved from reference TRBV19 and TRBJ1-2, is DGGITQSPKYLFRKEGQNVTLSCEQNLNHDAMYWYRQDPGQGLRLIYYSQIVNDFQKGDIAEGYSVSREKKESFPLTVTSAQKNPTAFYLCASSKGQGAYGYTFGSGTRLTVV.

This clonotype has at least ten counts. This chain uses TRBV6-4 with TRBJ1-5; D gene unclear. The germline gives CDR1 MRHNA, CDR2 SNTAGT. V was pared by 5 bases and J by 0 bases, with 8 bases between. This CDR3 has 14 residues. CDR3 nucleotide sequence: TGTGCCAGCAGTCCTAGCTATAGCAATCAGCCCCAGCATTTT. Its translation: CASSPSYSNQPQHF.

The chain is built from TRBV2 and TRBJ2-2; 12 bases align to TRBD2. V was clipped by 6 bases and J by 5 bases; unmatched bases: 4. Germline CDR1 SNHLY, CDR2 FYNNEI. CDR3 length equals 15 residues. The CDR3 sequence is CASRTLAGGTGELFF. DNA of the CDR3: TGTGCCAGCAGAACACTAGCGGGGGGTACCGGGGAGCTGTTTTTT.

This chain links TRBV7-6 with TRBJ2-7, with D maybe TRBD1 (6 bases). In germline, CDR1 is SGHVS, CDR2 FNYEAQ. The CDR3 covers 12 residues. V lost 8 bases, J lost 6 bases, and 14 bases lay in between. The CDR3 loop is CASGLPGVEQYF. The CDR3 coding sequence is TGTGCCAGCGGATTACCAGGGGTCGAGCAGTACTTC.

This clonotype was seen many times. A read error may be the cause here, since a much bigger clone is one base away. The gene calls are TRBV10-2 and TRBJ2-7; no clear D. Germline CDR1 WSHSY, CDR2 SAAADI. The CDR3 covers 13 residues. The CDR3 loop is CASSQTGPYEQHV. CDR3 DNA sequence: TGCGCCAGCAGTCAAACGGGCCCCTACGAGCAGCACGTC.